These 30 T cell receptor beta chains were all obtained from the same sample, sequenced in a study of Ad26.COV2.S vaccination and SARS-CoV-2 variants. Assay used: immunoSEQ multiplex PCR; TCRdb lists only in-frame clones, some missing. The sample lists roughly 700,000 clones; 89% were seen once. Treatment given: some 20 received Ad26.COV2.S at low or high dose, single or two shots; five or six received placebo; per-sample allocation not given. Collection of the samples took place on day 63 after the first injection of vaccine or placebo. The starting material was peripheral blood, obtained in a trial of Ad26.COV2.S vaccine versus placebo. The receptors shown here come from a person aged 18 to 59 who received the Ad26.COV2.S COVID-19 vaccine or a placebo.

The chain combines TRBV2 with TRBJ1-3; D not resolved. The V and J ends lost 1 base and 2 bases respectively, with 6 bases between them. Per germline, CDR1 SNHLY and CDR2 FYNNEI. This CDR3 is 14 amino acids long. Here the CDR3 DNA reads TGTGCCAGCAGTGAAGGAACGACTGGAAACACCATATATTTT. Its translation: CASSEGTTGNTIYF.

The genes are TRBV25-1 and TRBJ2-7; no reliable D call. This CDR3 contains 14 residues. Trimming cost V 1 base and J 6 bases, with 13 bases left between them. The germline V gene encodes CDR1 MGHDK and CDR2 SYGVNS. The CDR3 spells CASSESGKTAEQYF. The CDR3 DNA is TGTGCCAGCAGTGAATCGGGCAAGACGGCCGAGCAGTACTTC.

The chain is built from TRBV3-1 (or the pseudogene TRBV3-2) and TRBJ2-6; either TRBD1 or TRBD2 may fit D (5 bases each). Germline loops: CDR1 LGHDT, CDR2 YNNKEL (reference sequence). The CDR3 has 19 residues. The ends were cut back, 0 bases at V and 0 bases at J, with 15 bases in the middle. CDR3: CASSQDRGVFFSGANVLTF. The CDR3 coding sequence is TGTGCCAGCAGCCAAGATAGGGGAGTTTTTTTCTCTGGGGCCAACGTCCTGACTTTC.

V is TRBV10-3 and J is TRBJ1-5; TRBD1 might be the D (5 bases). The CDR3 is 16 amino acids. Germline V gene sequence: CDR1 ENHRY, CDR2 SYGVKD. Trimming shortened V by 3 bases and J by 2 bases, and 14 bases separated the two germline ends. The CDR3 region is CAISDPGRGGNQPQHF. CDR3 coding DNA: TGTGCCATCAGTGACCCGGGGAGGGGTGGCAATCAGCCCCAGCATTTT.

V and J are TRBV9 and TRBJ2-1, with D tentatively TRBD1 (6 bases). Trimming pared 4 bases from V and 2 bases from J, leaving 13 bases between. Germline assignment: CDR1 SGDLS and CDR2 YYNGEE. The CDR3 spans 15 residues. CDR3 sequence (DNA): TGTGCCAGCAGCCCTGGAAGGGACACCTACAATGAGCAGTTCTTC. Protein: CASSPGRDTYNEQFF.

J is TRBJ1-2 and V is TRBV6-5; 7 bases agree with TRBD1. Germline values: CDR1 MNHEY, CDR2 SVGAGI. Trimming took 0 bases from V and 10 from J; bases not matched to a gene: 5. The CDR3 runs 13 residues. CDR3 sequence: CASSYSQEGAYTF. The CDR3 coding sequence is TGTGCCAGCAGTTACTCTCAGGAGGGGGCCTACACCTTC.

J is TRBJ2-3 and V is TRBV10-3; 9 bases are a match to TRBD2. Germline V lookup: CDR1 ENHRY, CDR2 SYGVKD. The CDR3 length is 15 residues. Losses at the gene ends were 2 bases for V and 6 bases for J; bases not matched to a gene: 6. In DNA, the CDR3 is TGTGCCATCAGTGAGGGGACTAGCTCTTGGGATACGCAGTATTTT. The encoded protein is CAISEGTSSWDTQYF.

The table lists this clone with a count of one. The chain joins TRBV2 to TRBJ2-1; 8 positions match TRBD1. With 7 bases clipped from V and 6 bases from J, the junction kept 8 bases outside the gene matches. The CDR3 extends over 14 amino acids. CDR1 is SNHLY, CDR2 FYNNEI, per germline. The CDR3 region has the DNA TGTGCCAGCATATGGCAGGGGGCGGCCAATGAGCAGTTCTTC. Translation gives CASIWQGAANEQFF. Complete variable domain (other parts from reference TRBV2 and TRBJ2-1): EPEVTQTPSHQVTQMGQEVILRCVPISNHLYFYWYRQILGQKVEFLVSFYNNEISEKSEIFDDQFSVERPDGSNFTLKIRSTKLEDSAMYFCASIWQGAANEQFFGPGTRLTVL.

This clone was seen a single time. The gene calls are TRBV10-3 and TRBJ1-2; a weak D match, TRBD1 (6 bases). The CDR3 runs to 14 residues. Germline V CDR1 and CDR2: ENHRY, SYGVKD. Trimming removed 7 bases at V and 5 bases at J, with 17 bases between. CDR3: CAITPGGAGYGYTF. In DNA, the CDR3 is TGTGCCATCACCCCCGGGGGGGCGGGGTATGGCTACACCTTC.

The V gene is TRBV30, the J gene TRBJ2-1, with 10 bases fitting TRBD2. The germline CDR1 and CDR2 sequences are GTSNPN and SVGIG (reference sequence). The V and J ends lost 4 bases and 10 bases, in that order; junction bases with no gene match: 1. This CDR3 contains 11 residues. The CDR3 sequence is CAWTSGGEQFF. CDR3 DNA sequence: TGTGCCTGGACTAGCGGGGGCGAGCAGTTCTTC.

CDR3 DNA sequence: TGTGCCAGCAGCTCCGCCCGGGACCCGGGCCGAGAGAGCTACACCTTC. Translating gives CASSSARDPGRESYTF. The chain couples TRBV7-9 to TRBJ1-2, with D perhaps matching TRBD1 (5 bases). Trimming stripped 4 bases from V and 9 bases from J, with 24 bases between. Germline CDR1 SEHNR, CDR2 FQNEAQ (reference sequence). CDR3 length: 16 residues.

J is TRBJ2-5 and V is TRBV11-2; 9 positions agree with TRBD2. Germline V gene data show CDR1 as SGHAT and CDR2 as FQNNGV. J gave up 5 bases and V 1 base, and 8 bases lay outside the gene matches. The CDR3 is 16 amino acids. In nucleotides, the CDR3 is TGTGCCAGCAGCTTAGGTGGGACTAGCAGGCGGGAGACCCAGTACTTC. Translated, it gives CASSLGGTSRRETQYF. Drawing the rest from reference TRBV11-2 and TRBJ2-5, the complete variable domain is EAGVAQSPRYKIIEKRQSVAFWCNPISGHATLYWYQQILGQGPKLLIQFQNNGVVDDSQLPKDRFSAERLKGVDSTLKIQPAKLEDSAVYLCASSLGGTSRRETQYFGPGTRLLVL.

The chain couples TRBV24-1 to TRBJ2-3; TRBD2 aligns across 11 bases. The ends lost 6 bases at V and 8 bases at J; junction bases unmatched: 6. CDR1 KGHDR and CDR2 SFDVKD come from the germline V gene. This CDR3 spans 14 amino acids. CDR3 nucleotides: TGTGCCACCAGTCTTAGCGGGAGGGCGAGTACGCAGTATTTT. Translating it yields CATSLSGRASTQYF.

The CDR3 region has the DNA TGTGCCAGCAGCTTAGGCCCCAGGCAGGGGGACTATGGCTACACCTTC. Its translation is CASSLGPRQGDYGYTF. J is TRBJ1-2 and V is TRBV11-2, with TRBD1 identical over 7 bases. V lost 1 base, J lost 3 bases, and 8 bases stayed unmatched. The germline V gene encodes CDR1 SGHAT and CDR2 FQNNGV. This CDR3 spans 16 amino acids.

This clone was seen once. DNA for the CDR3: TGTGCCAGCTCACCGACAGGGCTCTACGAGCAGTACTTC. Its translation is CASSPTGLYEQYF. V and J are TRBV18 and TRBJ2-7, with 7 bases that match TRBD1. V dropped 3 bases and J dropped 3; count of bases not matched to a gene: 2. Germline V gives CDR1 KGHSH, CDR2 LQKENI. This CDR3 region has 13 residues.

The chain uses TRBV30 and TRBJ2-3; D is perhaps TRBD2 (6 bases). Germline values: CDR1 GTSNPN, CDR2 SVGIG (reference sequence). The CDR3 totals 14 residues. V shed 2 bases and J shed 3 bases, with 12 bases lying between them. The CDR3 DNA is TGTGCCTGGAGTTTAAGGAGGGGAACAGATACGCAGTATTTT. Its translation: CAWSLRRGTDTQYF.

The rearrangement uses TRBV18 and TRBJ2-7, with TRBD1 matching 7 bases. Trimming cost V 5 bases and J 5 bases; bases outside gene matches: 6. Germline CDR1 KGHSH, CDR2 LQKENI. The CDR3 is made up of 13 amino acids. CDR3 coding DNA: TGTGCCAGCTCAGACAGGGAGTTCCACGAGCAGTACTTC. Amino acid sequence: CASSDREFHEQYF.

The gene calls are TRBV24-1 and TRBJ2-1; tentatively, D is TRBD2 (6 bases). V dropped 5 bases and J dropped 7 bases, with 17 bases sitting between them. The CDR3 is made up of 15 amino acids. CDR1 KGHDR and CDR2 SFDVKD come from the germline V gene. CDR3 in amino acids: CATSVGGSTVNEQFF. The CDR3 nucleotides are TGTGCCACCAGTGTCGGGGGTTCGACAGTGAATGAGCAGTTCTTC.

This sequence joins TRBV19 and TRBJ2-4; D may correspond to TRBD1 or TRBD2 (5 bases each). Germline V gene sequence: CDR1 LNHDA, CDR2 SQIVND (reference sequence). The V end was cut by 7 bases, the J end by 2 bases, with 12 bases between. The CDR3 spans 14 residues. CDR3 protein: CASNTQGPKNIQYF. The CDR3 DNA is TGTGCCAGTAATACCCAGGGACCCAAAAACATTCAGTACTTC.

The chain has TRBV30 and TRBJ2-3; D is unresolved. Germline V lookup: CDR1 GTSNPN, CDR2 SVGIG (reference sequence). V lost 4 bases, J lost 0 bases, and 8 bases lay in between. The CDR3 covers 13 residues. CDR3 in DNA: TGTGCCTGGAACGTGGGAAGCACAGATACGCAGTATTTT. Its protein product is CAWNVGSTDTQYF.

The rearrangement links TRBV5-1 to TRBJ1-1; no reliable D call. CDR1 is SGHRS and CDR2 is YFSETQ in the germline V gene. Between the trimmed V and J ends, which lost 0 bases and 5 bases, there was a span of 8 bases. This CDR3 comprises 13 residues. CDR3 loop: CASSLEGPTEAFF. The CDR3 DNA reads TGCGCCAGCAGCTTGGAAGGGCCGACTGAAGCTTTCTTT.

This chain links TRBV5-4 with TRBJ2-2; either TRBD1 or TRBD2 may supply D (5 bases each). The V end was cut by 5 bases, the J end by 7 bases, with 21 bases between. Per the germline V gene, CDR1 is SGHNT and CDR2 is YYREEE (reference sequence). The length of the CDR3 is 16 residues. The CDR3: CASSPFGTYSGGELFF. The CDR3 nucleotides read TGTGCCAGCAGTCCCTTCGGGACGTATTCAGGCGGGGAGCTGTTTTTT.

The CDR3 is CASSLGEAEAFF. The CDR3 DNA follows: TGCGCCAGCAGCTTGGGTGAAGCTGAAGCTTTCTTT. The chain carries TRBV5-1 and TRBJ1-1; D not certain. The V end was cut by 0 bases, the J end by 6 bases, with 6 bases between. This CDR3 is built from 12 residues. CDR1 and CDR2 from the germline V gene are SGHRS and YFSETQ.

The chain uses TRBV29-1 and TRBJ1-2, with 7 nucleotides matching TRBD1. The CDR3 is 13 residues long. The V segment lost 4 bases and the J segment 7 bases; nucleotides outside the gene matches: 9. Looked up from germline, CDR1 is SQVTM and CDR2 is ANQGSEA. The CDR3 DNA reads TGCAGCGTTGTCCCCGAGGGGGCGCCTGGCTACACCTTC. Its translation is CSVVPEGAPGYTF.

The chain joins TRBV5-6 to TRBJ2-2; 11 bases agree with TRBD2. Germline trimming cut 2 bases from V and 2 bases from J; bases unmatched to any gene: 5. This CDR3 spans 17 amino acids. Germline CDR1 SGHDT, CDR2 YYEEEE. The CDR3 nucleotides read TGTGCCAGCAGCTTCCCTAGCGGGAGGTTTAACACCGGGGAGCTGTTTTTT. The encoded protein is CASSFPSGRFNTGELFF.

V and J are TRBV19 and TRBJ1-5; D might be TRBD1 (6 bases). The germline V and J ends were trimmed by 0 bases and 4 bases, with 13 bases remaining between them. CDR3 size: 16 residues. The germline V gene encodes CDR1 LNHDA and CDR2 SQIVND (reference sequence). The CDR3 spells CASSIERGSTNQPQHF. CDR3 DNA: TGTGCCAGTAGTATAGAGAGGGGGTCAACAAATCAGCCCCAGCATTTT.

The V gene is TRBV7-3, the J gene TRBJ2-5, with D uncertain. The V end lost 1 base, the J end lost 5 bases, and 14 bases lay between the germline ends. This CDR3 comprises 15 residues. Germline loops: CDR1 SGHTA, CDR2 FQGTGA. CDR3 DNA sequence: TGTGCCAGCAGCTTAAATACGGGCGGAAGGGAGACCCAGTACTTC. Translated, it gives CASSLNTGGRETQYF.

The chain links TRBV5-1 to TRBJ1-1; 7 bases map to TRBD1. In germline, CDR1 is SGHRS, CDR2 YFSETQ. This CDR3 has 14 residues. Trimming at V came to 3 bases and at J to 1 base, leaving 3 bases not matched to a gene. CDR3 amino acids: CASSSTGANTEAFF. The CDR3 nucleotides are TGCGCCAGCAGCTCAACAGGGGCGAACACTGAAGCTTTCTTT.

The CDR3 nucleotides read TGCGCCAGCAGCTTAAATGGCGGTAGCTCCTACGAGCAGTACTTC. This translates into CASSLNGGSSYEQYF. The V and J genes are TRBV5-1 and TRBJ2-7, with D uncertain. CDR1 SGHRS and CDR2 YFSETQ come from the germline V gene. Deletions cut 2 bases from V and 0 bases from J, with 12 bases between. The CDR3 length is 15 residues.

The chain recombines TRBV5-1 with TRBJ1-2; D is perhaps TRBD1 (5 bases). V was shortened by 0 bases and J by 6 bases, with 15 bases between the two germline ends. This CDR3 has 15 residues. Germline CDR1 and CDR2: SGHRS and YFSETQ. The chain's CDR3 is CASSLAGRRGDGYTF. CDR3 bases: TGCGCCAGCAGCTTGGCTGGCAGGCGAGGGGATGGCTACACCTTC. Drawing the rest from reference TRBV5-1 and TRBJ1-2, the complete variable domain is KAGVTQTPRYLIKTRGQQVTLSCSPISGHRSVSWYQQTPGQGLQFLFEYFSETQRNKGNFPGRFSGRQFSNSRSEMNVSTLELGDSALYLCASSLAGRRGDGYTFGSGTRLTVV.